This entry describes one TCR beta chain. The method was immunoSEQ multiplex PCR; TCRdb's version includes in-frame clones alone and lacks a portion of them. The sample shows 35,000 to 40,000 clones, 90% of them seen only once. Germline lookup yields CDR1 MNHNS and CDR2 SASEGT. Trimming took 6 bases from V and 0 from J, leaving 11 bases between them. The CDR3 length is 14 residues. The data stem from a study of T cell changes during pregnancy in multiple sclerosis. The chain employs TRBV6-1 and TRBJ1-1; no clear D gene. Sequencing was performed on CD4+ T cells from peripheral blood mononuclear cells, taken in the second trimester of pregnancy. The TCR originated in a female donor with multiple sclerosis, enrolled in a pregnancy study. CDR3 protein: CASRTIGVNTEAFF. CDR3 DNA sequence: TGTGCCAGCAGGACGATCGGGGTGAACACTGAAGCTTTCTTT.